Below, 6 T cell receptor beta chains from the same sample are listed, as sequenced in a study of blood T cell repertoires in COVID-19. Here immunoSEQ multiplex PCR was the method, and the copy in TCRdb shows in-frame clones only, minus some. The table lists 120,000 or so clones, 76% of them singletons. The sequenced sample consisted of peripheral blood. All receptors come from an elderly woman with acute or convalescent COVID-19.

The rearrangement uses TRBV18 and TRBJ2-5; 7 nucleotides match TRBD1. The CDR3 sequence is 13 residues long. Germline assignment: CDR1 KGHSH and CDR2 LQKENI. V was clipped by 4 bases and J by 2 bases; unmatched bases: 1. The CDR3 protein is CASSQDRQETQYF. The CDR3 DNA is TGTGCCAGCTCACAGGACAGGCAAGAGACCCAGTACTTC.

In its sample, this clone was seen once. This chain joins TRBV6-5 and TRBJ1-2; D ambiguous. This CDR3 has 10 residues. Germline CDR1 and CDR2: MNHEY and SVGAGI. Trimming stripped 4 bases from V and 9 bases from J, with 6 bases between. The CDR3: CASSSGRYTF. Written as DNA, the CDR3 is TGTGCCAGCAGTTCTGGGCGCTACACCTTC.

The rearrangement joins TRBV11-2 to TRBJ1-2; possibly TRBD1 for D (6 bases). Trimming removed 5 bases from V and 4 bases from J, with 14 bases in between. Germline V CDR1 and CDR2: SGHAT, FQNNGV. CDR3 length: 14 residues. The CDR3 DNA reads TGTGCCAGCAGCCTTTTGGACAGCGCCTATGGCTACACCTTC. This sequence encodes CASSLLDSAYGYTF.

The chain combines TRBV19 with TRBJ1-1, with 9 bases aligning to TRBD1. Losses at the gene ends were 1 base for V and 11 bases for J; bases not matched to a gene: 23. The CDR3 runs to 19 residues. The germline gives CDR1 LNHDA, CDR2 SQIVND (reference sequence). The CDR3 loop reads CASSIGAPRGTGRMRQAFF. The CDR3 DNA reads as TGTGCCAGTAGTATAGGGGCCCCACGTGGGACAGGGAGAATGAGGCAGGCTTTCTTT.

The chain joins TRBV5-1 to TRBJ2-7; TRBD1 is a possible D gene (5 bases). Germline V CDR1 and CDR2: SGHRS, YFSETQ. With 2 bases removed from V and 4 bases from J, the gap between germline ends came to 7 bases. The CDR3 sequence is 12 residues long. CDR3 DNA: TGCGCCAGCAGCTTAAAGGGGTACGAGCAGTACTTC. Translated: CASSLKGYEQYF.

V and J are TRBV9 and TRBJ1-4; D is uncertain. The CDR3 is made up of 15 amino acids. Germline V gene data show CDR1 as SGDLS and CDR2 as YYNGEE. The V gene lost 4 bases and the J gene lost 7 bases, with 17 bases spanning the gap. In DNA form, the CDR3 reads TGTGCCAGCAGCCCCCCAATAAGCGGTAGTGAAAAACTGTTTTTT. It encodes CASSPPISGSEKLFF.